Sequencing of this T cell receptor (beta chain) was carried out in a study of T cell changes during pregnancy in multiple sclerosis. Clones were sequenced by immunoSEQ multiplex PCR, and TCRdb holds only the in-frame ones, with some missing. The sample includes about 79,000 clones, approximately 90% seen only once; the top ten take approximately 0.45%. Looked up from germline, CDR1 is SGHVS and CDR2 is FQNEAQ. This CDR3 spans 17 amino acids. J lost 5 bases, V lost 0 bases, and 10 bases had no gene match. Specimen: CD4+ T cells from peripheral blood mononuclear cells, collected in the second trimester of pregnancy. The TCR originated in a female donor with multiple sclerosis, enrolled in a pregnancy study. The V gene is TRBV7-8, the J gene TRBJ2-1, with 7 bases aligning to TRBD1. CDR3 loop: CASSLAADRWYDNEQFF. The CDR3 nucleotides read TGTGCCAGCAGCTTAGCGGCGGACAGGTGGTATGACAATGAGCAGTTCTTC.